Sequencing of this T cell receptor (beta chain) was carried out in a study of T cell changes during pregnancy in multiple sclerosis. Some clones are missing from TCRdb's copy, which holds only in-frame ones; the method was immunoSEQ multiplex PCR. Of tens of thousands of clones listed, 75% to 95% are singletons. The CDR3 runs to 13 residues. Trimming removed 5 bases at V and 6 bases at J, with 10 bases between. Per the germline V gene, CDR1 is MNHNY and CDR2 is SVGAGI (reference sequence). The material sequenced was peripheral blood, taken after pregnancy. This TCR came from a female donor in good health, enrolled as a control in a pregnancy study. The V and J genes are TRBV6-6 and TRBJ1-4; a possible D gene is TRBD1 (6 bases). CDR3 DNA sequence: TGTGCCAGCAGTGACAGGCGGGATGAAAAACTGTTTTTT. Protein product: CASSDRRDEKLFF.